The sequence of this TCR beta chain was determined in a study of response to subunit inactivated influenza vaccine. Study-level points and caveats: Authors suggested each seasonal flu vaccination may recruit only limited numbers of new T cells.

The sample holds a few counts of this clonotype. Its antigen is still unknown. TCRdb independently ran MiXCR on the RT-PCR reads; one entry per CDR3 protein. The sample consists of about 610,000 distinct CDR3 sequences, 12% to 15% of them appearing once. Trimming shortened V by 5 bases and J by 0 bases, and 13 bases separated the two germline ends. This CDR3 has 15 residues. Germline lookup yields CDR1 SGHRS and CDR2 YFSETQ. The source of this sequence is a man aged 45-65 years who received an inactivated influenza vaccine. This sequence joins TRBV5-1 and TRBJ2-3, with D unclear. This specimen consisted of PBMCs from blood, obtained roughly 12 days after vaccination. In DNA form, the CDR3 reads TGCGCCAGCAGTCAGGTAGCCGCTAGCACAGATACGCAGTATTTT. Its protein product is CASSQVAASTDTQYF.